Described below is a single T cell receptor beta chain sequence and its context. Trimming stripped 0 bases from V and 3 bases from J, with 9 bases between. The CDR3 extends over 15 amino acids. Germline V gives CDR1 SGHDN, CDR2 FVKESK. Measured with immunoSEQ multiplex PCR; TCRdb has only the in-frame clones, and not every one. The data hold some 110,000 clones, with about nine tenths observed a single time. The record originates from a study of cytomegalovirus exposure and HLA in healthy donors. The specimen was PBMCs. The receptor was isolated from a man between 18 and 35 years old in good health and CMV-seropositive. J is TRBJ2-1 and V is TRBV14; maybe TRBD2 (6 bases). For the CDR3, the DNA is TGTGCCAGCAGCCAAGATTTGGGGGGCTACAATGAGCAGTTCTTC. This encodes CASSQDLGGYNEQFF.